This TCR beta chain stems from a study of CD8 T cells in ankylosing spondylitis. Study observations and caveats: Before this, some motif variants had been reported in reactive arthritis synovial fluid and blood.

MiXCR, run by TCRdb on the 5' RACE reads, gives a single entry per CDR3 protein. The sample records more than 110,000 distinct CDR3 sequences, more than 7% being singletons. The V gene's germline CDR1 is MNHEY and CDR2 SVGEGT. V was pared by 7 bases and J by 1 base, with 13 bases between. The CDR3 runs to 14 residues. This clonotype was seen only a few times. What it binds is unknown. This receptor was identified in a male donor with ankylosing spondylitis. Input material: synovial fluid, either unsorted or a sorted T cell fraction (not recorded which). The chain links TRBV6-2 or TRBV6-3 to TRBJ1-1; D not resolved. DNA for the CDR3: TGTGCCAGCAAACTTATAAGGCAGAACACTGAAGCTTTCTTT. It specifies CASKLIRQNTEAFF.